Included here is one TCR beta chain sequence, with context. What this receptor recognizes is not known. Base-call qualities are not available, and no considerably larger clone is one nucleotide away. None of the patients had been given any treatment before thyroid surgery. Patient clinical samples collected from about 2011 to 2018 were retrospectively analysed using T-cell receptor beta sequencing. This sample is part of a study of metastatic and nonmetastatic thyroid tumors (dated by TCRdb to the early 2020s). At the level of the whole study: For patients with malignant and with benign thyroid disease, the researchers compared repertoires between peripheral blood samples and tumor or nodule tissue samples. Results the study describes overall, beyond this receptor: In both blood and tumor samples, malignant tumors were reported to have significantly higher TCR beta diversity than benign nodules.

Library preparation was by PCR. Sequenced on an Illumina HiSeq 4000. High-throughput sequencing was used to profile the TCR beta-chain CDR3 region of every patient. The authors' analysis ran thus. CDR3 differences across clinicopathological groups were used to build a classifier for discriminating distant-metastatic papillary thyroid cancer patients. The Shannon index was used to measure repertoire diversity, and the Morisita-Horn index was used to measure how similar tumor and blood repertoires were. TCRdb trimmed the raw reads at Q25, called clones with MiXCR and kept productive beta chains. The V and J calls were determined by TCRdb, not by the authors. The sample has 39,000 or so clones on record, less than 50% of them singletons. The ten top clones hold approximately 25% of the sample. Trimming removed 3 bases from V and 0 bases from J, leaving 12 bases between the germline ends. From the cysteine up to the phenylalanine, the CDR3 has a length of 15 residues. Only the CDR3 portion is preserved as DNA: 45 bases, with reading frame beginning at the first base. CDR1 and CDR2 are drawn from the germline V gene: SGHRS, YFSETQ.

The chain is encoded by TRBV5-1 joined to TRBJ2-5; the D gene is tentatively TRBD1 or TRBD2, each matching 5 bases. The specimen was tumor tissue. This receptor was taken from a male donor with papillary thyroid cancer or a benign thyroid nodule (not recorded which). Some clones in this sample may be carry-over from other donors' samples. In nucleotides, the sequence is TGCGCCAGCAGCTGGGGGAGACAAGACCAAGAGACCCAGTACTTC. Translated, this gives CASSWGRQDQETQYF.